A selection of T cell receptor beta chains follows, all from one sample in a study of blood T cell repertoires in COVID-19. Libraries were prepared by immunoSEQ multiplex PCR; TCRdb keeps only in-frame clonotypes and omits some of them. The sample contains about 38,000 clones, around 81% of which appear only once. Sequenced sample: peripheral blood. The receptors derive from a man aged 50 or older with active COVID-19. CDR3s include the opening cysteine and the closing phenylalanine or tryptophan. Fields, in order: D gene, V gene, clone size, J gene, CDR3 protein, CDR3 DNA. D genes are given only for firm matches. Size tells how often a clone was seen (once, few, many) or the class of an expanded clone, and some rows leave it out.

>TRBD1|TRBV11-2|once|TRBJ2-1
CASSFGQGAPNEQFF
TGTGCCAGCAGCTTCGGACAGGGAGCCCCCAATGAGCAGTTCTTC
>NA|TRBV10-3|NA|TRBJ2-5
CAISTGQETQYF
TGTGCCATCAGTACAGGCCAAGAGACCCAGTACTTC
>NA|TRBV6-5|NA|TRBJ1-5
CASSLVYSNQPQHF
TGTGCCAGCAGTTTAGTTTATAGCAATCAGCCCCAGCATTTT
>NA|TRBV10-2|NA|TRBJ1-1
CASSATGENTEAFF
TGCGCCAGCAGTGCGACAGGTGAGAACACTGAAGCTTTCTTT
>TRBD2|TRBV6-5|NA|TRBJ2-1
CASGLAGGRGEQFF
TGTGCCAGCGGTTTAGCGGGGGGTAGGGGTGAGCAGTTCTTC
>NA|TRBV7-9|NA|TRBJ1-1
CASSLVRDDLAAFF
TGTGCCAGCAGCTTAGTGCGGGACGACCTGGCAGCTTTCTTT
>NA|TRBV5-5|NA|TRBJ1-1
CASSPEQGRAHTEAFF
TGTGCCAGCAGCCCCGAGCAGGGAAGGGCGCACACTGAAGCTTTCTTT
>NA|TRBV7-2|NA|TRBJ1-1
CAISFGGANTEAFF
TGTGCCATCAGCTTCGGAGGAGCGAACACTGAAGCTTTCTTT
>NA|TRBV10-1|NA|TRBJ2-7
CAPLGNTGRRYF
TGCGCCCCCCTCGGCAACACAGGTAGACGGTACTTC
>NA|TRBV27|NA|TRBJ2-3
CASSSQDTQYF
TGTGCCAGCAGTTCCCAGGATACGCAGTATTTT
>TRBD1|TRBV10-2|NA|TRBJ1-2
CASSVDRVYGYTF
TGCGCCAGCAGTGTGGACAGGGTTTATGGCTACACCTTC
>TRBD1|TRBV27|NA|TRBJ1-5
CASSPTGEGNQPQHF
TGTGCCAGCAGTCCGACAGGGGAGGGCAATCAGCCCCAGCATTTT
>NA|TRBV11-2|NA|TRBJ2-1
CASSFPGLATHNEQFF
TGTGCCAGCAGCTTCCCGGGCCTAGCGACCCACAATGAGCAGTTCTTC
>TRBD2|TRBV5-4|NA|TRBJ2-1
CASSKTSGGKVEQFF
TGTGCCAGCAGCAAGACTAGCGGGGGGAAAGTTGAGCAGTTCTTC
>NA|TRBV5-6|NA|TRBJ2-5
CASIQGGLEETQYF
TGTGCCAGCATCCAGGGGGGACTAGAAGAGACCCAGTACTTC
>NA|TRBV4-1|once|TRBJ2-2
CASSQAGGELFF
TGCGCCAGCAGCCAGGCGGGCGGGGAGCTGTTTTTT
>TRBD1|TRBV12-3/TRBV12-4|NA|TRBJ1-4
CASRQGGNEKLFF
TGTGCCAGCCGACAGGGGGGAAATGAAAAACTGTTTTTT
>NA|TRBV4-1|few|TRBJ1-6
CASSLHAEVTGSPLHF
TGCGCCAGCAGCCTCCATGCAGAGGTAACTGGTTCACCCCTCCACTTT
>TRBD2|TRBV10-3|few|TRBJ2-5
CAISESVAGAYQETQYF
TGTGCCATCAGTGAGTCGGTAGCGGGTGCGTACCAAGAGACCCAGTACTTC
>NA|TRBV4-1|NA|TRBJ2-2
CASSPWRGLTGELFF
TGCGCCAGCAGCCCTTGGAGGGGGCTCACCGGGGAGCTGTTTTTT
>TRBD2|TRBV9|NA|TRBJ2-2
CASSVVAGGPGGELFF
TGTGCCAGCAGCGTAGTGGCGGGGGGGCCTGGCGGGGAGCTGTTTTTT
>NA|TRBV25-1|NA|TRBJ1-1
CASSEWSTGSEAFF
TGTGCCAGCAGTGAATGGTCGACAGGATCTGAAGCTTTCTTT